One T cell receptor beta chain is described in this entry. This CDR3 comprises 15 residues. The V end lost 6 bases, the J end lost 1 base, and 14 bases lay between the germline ends. Germline V gene data show CDR1 as SGHDT and CDR2 as YYEEEE. This specimen comes from a study of OX40 agonist ivuxolimab in advanced cancers. The repertoire was sequenced with immunoSEQ multiplex PCR; TCRdb's copy has only in-frame clones and lacks some. This table holds approximately 77,000 clones, just over 90% found once. The specimen comprised CD4+ or CD8+ T cells sorted from blood, sampled in a trial of the OX40 agonist ivuxolimab. This TCR derives from an adult with an advanced solid tumor such as melanoma, head and neck, liver or kidney cancer. This rearrangement joins TRBV5-6 to TRBJ1-5, with a weak D call TRBD1 (5 bases). In DNA form, the CDR3 reads TGTGCCAGCAAGAGTAGACAGCGCAGCAATCAGCCCCAGCATTTT. Translated, it gives CASKSRQRSNQPQHF.